This T cell receptor beta chain was obtained from a study of tumor-infiltrating lymphocytes in primary liver carcinoma. Overall study findings and caveats: Blood's top-250-clone fraction was significantly lower than that of tumors (p = 0.039). Compared with tumor region pairs, tumor-adjacent and tumor-blood pairs overlapped less.

Concerning this clonotype itself: Its antigen is as yet unknown.

Unsorted whole blood served as the source of blood RNA, and germline DNA was extracted as well. No patient had received treatment, and all had chronic HBV infection. Collected before surgery were roughly 4 milliliters of peripheral blood. Starting material of 400 to 600 ng total RNA yielded TCR beta cDNA via a constant-region primer. Generation of the TCR beta libraries relied on three nested multiplex PCR rounds using slightly modified ARM-PCR. Primers for the first two PCR rounds were TRBV1-TRBV30 forward primers and a C-beta reverse primer (around 10 cycles per round). TCRdb recomputed calls from the multiplex PCR reads with MiXCR, one row per CDR3 protein. Here the sample spans around 170,000 distinct CDR3 sequences, about 60% being singletons. The CDR3 is 13 residues long. The germline gives CDR1 SQVTM, CDR2 ANQGSEA.

The chain links TRBV29-1 to TRBJ2-3; tentative D call: TRBD2 (6 bases). The specimen was peripheral blood. This receptor was obtained from a man aged 40-55 years with primary liver carcinoma and hepatitis B virus infection. The CDR3 loop is CNVAGGEADTQYF. In DNA, the CDR3 is TGCAACGTGGCCGGGGGAGAGGCAGATACGCAGTATTTT.